These 23 T cell receptor beta chains share one sample of origin, sequenced in a study of shared clonotypes between healthy human individuals. Naive CD8 cells lacked CD45RO, underwent positive selection for CCR7 and left out terminally differentiated effector memory CD45RA+ cells. The assay was immunoSEQ multiplex PCR, and TCRdb's table has in-frame clones only and misses some. The data show hundreds of thousands of clones, more than 95% seen once. Sequencing input: naive CD8+ T cells sorted from blood. All receptors derive from a man aged 25-45 years in good health.

The V gene is TRBV28, the J gene TRBJ1-5; D remains unclear. V was cut by 7 bases and J by 6 bases, with 13 bases left in between. This CDR3 spans 13 amino acids. Germline V CDR1 and CDR2: MDHEN, SYDVKM. CDR3 protein: CASKSWETQPQHF. CDR3 sequence (DNA): TGTGCCAGCAAAAGTTGGGAGACTCAGCCCCAGCATTTT.

The rearrangement joins TRBV15 to TRBJ2-3, with D possibly matching TRBD2 (6 bases). The CDR3 consists of 16 residues. Germline CDR1 and CDR2: LNHNV and YYDKDF (reference sequence). V was clipped by 1 base and J by 2 bases, with 13 bases between them. CDR3 amino acids: CATSRAPQRVTDTQYF. The DNA of the CDR3 is TGTGCCACCAGCAGAGCTCCCCAGCGGGTCACAGATACGCAGTATTTT. The whole variable domain, filled in from reference TRBV15 and TRBJ2-3, reads DAMVIQNPRYQVTQFGKPVTLSCSQTLNHNVMYWYQQKSSQAPKLLFHYYDKDFNNEADTPDNFQSRRPNTSFCFLDIRSPGLGDTAMYLCATSRAPQRVTDTQYFGPGTRLTVL.

A note on this clone: The germline gene is not matched at one end of the junction; a read error may be the cause. CDR3 loop: CASSPGIGNTGELFF. CDR3 bases: TGTGCTAGCAGCCCCGGGATAGGGAACACCGGGGAGCTGTTTTTT. V is TRBV7-7 and J is TRBJ2-2, with D possibly matching TRBD2 (5 bases). Germline CDR1 is SSHAT and CDR2 is FNYEAQ (reference sequence). CDR3 size: 15 residues.

This clone occurred once. CDR3 sequence: CASSQDLGASGPQHF. CDR3 in DNA: TGCGCCAGCAGCCAAGATCTGGGGGCCTCCGGGCCCCAGCATTTT. The V call is TRBV4-1, the J call TRBJ1-5; D is perhaps TRBD1 (6 bases). The V gene's germline CDR1 is MGHRA and CDR2 YSYEKL. Trimming took 0 bases from V and 9 from J, leaving 15 bases between them. The CDR3 length is 15 residues.

This chain joins TRBV9 and TRBJ2-1; D call uncertain. Germline CDR1 is SGDLS and CDR2 is YYNGEE. V was clipped by 0 bases and J by 5 bases, with 6 bases between them. The CDR3 is 13 amino acids. The CDR3 DNA is TGTGCCAGCAGCGTAGAAGGAGACAATGAGCAGTTCTTC. Protein: CASSVEGDNEQFF.

This rearrangement joins TRBV6-4 to TRBJ1-1; 7 positions agree with TRBD1. CDR1 is MRHNA, CDR2 SNTAGT, per germline. The V gene end was trimmed by 6 bases and the J gene end by 1 base; junction bases not matched to a gene: 8. The CDR3 runs 15 residues. The CDR3 protein is CASSQTGNPNTEAFF. The CDR3, as DNA: TGTGCCAGCAGCCAGACAGGGAACCCGAACACTGAAGCTTTCTTT.

This clone was recorded only once. The rearrangement uses TRBV7-9 and TRBJ2-1, with 11 bases identical to TRBD1. J was trimmed by 1 base and V by 11 bases; bases with no gene match: 4. This CDR3 is 14 amino acids long. CDR1 and CDR2 (germline): SEHNR, FQNEAQ (reference sequence). In DNA, the CDR3 is TGTGCCGGAGGGACAGGGGGGTCCTACAATGAGCAGTTCTTC. It specifies CAGGTGGSYNEQFF.

CDR3 DNA: TGTGCCAGCAGCGTAGAACTCGGGGACAACCTATTGGGTGAGCAGTTCTTC. Residues: CASSVELGDNLLGEQFF. The V and J genes are TRBV9 and TRBJ2-1, with D perhaps matching TRBD1 (6 bases). V dropped 0 bases and J dropped 9 bases, with 22 bases sitting between them. CDR1 is SGDLS, CDR2 YYNGEE, per germline. This CDR3 region has 17 residues.

This chain connects TRBV16 to TRBJ2-7, with D possibly matching TRBD1 (6 bases). In germline, CDR1 is KGHSY, CDR2 FQNENV. V lost 3 bases to trimming and J lost 0 bases, with 9 bases between them. The CDR3 consists of 14 residues. As DNA, the CDR3 is TGTGCCAGCAGCCACAGGGGACGCTCCTACGAGCAGTACTTC. Translated, it gives CASSHRGRSYEQYF.

This clone appeared a single time. V gene TRBV5-1 combines with J gene TRBJ2-2, with TRBD2 matching 15 bases. CDR3 length: 16 amino acids. Germline CDR1 SGHRS, CDR2 YFSETQ. Unmatched junction bases numbered 5, after V lost 4 bases and J lost 7 bases. The CDR3 protein is CASSLGLAGGSGELFF. CDR3 bases: TGCGCCAGCAGCCTGGGACTAGCGGGAGGAAGCGGGGAGCTGTTTTTT.

The chain joins TRBV10-2 to TRBJ1-5; D not certain. Trimming cost V 3 bases and J 3 bases, with 9 bases left between them. The germline gives CDR1 WSHSY, CDR2 SAAADI. The CDR3 loop spans 14 amino acids. CDR3 DNA: TGCGCCAGCAGTGACCAACAGTTCAATCAGCCCCAGCATTTT. As protein: CASSDQQFNQPQHF.

In regard to this clone: This may be a read error: a much more frequent sequence differs by one nucleotide. In the same sample, other DNA sequences code for this CDR3. In nucleotides, the CDR3 is TGTGCCAGCAGCTTAACAGATACGCAGTATTTT. This sequence encodes CASSLTDTQYF. The chain has TRBV5-4 and TRBJ2-3; D gene ambiguous. Trimming shortened V by 2 bases and J by 3 bases, and 1 base separated the two germline ends. The CDR3 runs 11 residues. Germline V lookup: CDR1 SGHNT, CDR2 YYREEE (reference sequence).

V usage is TRBV23-1 and J usage is TRBJ1-5; D is undetermined. TRBV23-1 is known as an ORF, though its function is uncertain. The CDR3 sequence is 13 residues long. Between the trimmed V and J ends, which lost 2 bases and 6 bases, there was a span of 8 bases. CDR3 DNA: TGCGCCAGCAGTCAAACGCGGGCTCAGCCCCAGCATTTT. This translates into CASSQTRAQPQHF.

The chain recombines TRBV7-9 with TRBJ1-2; D is perhaps TRBD1 (6 bases). Deletions cut 0 bases from V and 7 bases from J, with 12 bases between. This CDR3 has 14 amino acids. Germline V gene lookup returns CDR1 SEHNR and CDR2 FQNEAQ (reference sequence). The CDR3 here is CASSLAGQGLGYTF. The DNA of the CDR3 is TGTGCCAGCAGCTTAGCGGGGCAGGGGCTTGGCTACACCTTC.

Worth noting for this clone: Distinct nucleotide sequences in the sample also encode this CDR3. CDR3 bases: TGTGCCAGCAGCTTAGAAGCGGGCCTAAGCTACGAGCAGTACTTC. This encodes CASSLEAGLSYEQYF. This rearrangement joins TRBV11-2 to TRBJ2-7, with D possibly being TRBD2 (6 bases). The germline gives CDR1 SGHAT, CDR2 FQNNGV. Trimming removed 0 bases from V and 3 bases from J, with 12 bases in between. This CDR3 contains 15 residues.

The chain has TRBV18 and TRBJ2-5; D is unclear. CDR3 size: 13 residues. V was shortened by 4 bases and J by 0 bases, with 6 bases between the two germline ends. In germline, CDR1 is KGHSH, CDR2 LQKENI. CDR3 region: CASSHEYQETQYF. CDR3 coding DNA: TGTGCCAGCTCACACGAGTACCAAGAGACCCAGTACTTC.

Notes on this clone: Other DNA sequences in the same sample also yield this CDR3. The chain's CDR3 is CASSSGPEQYF. DNA of the CDR3: TGTGCCAGCAGTTCCGGACCGGAGCAGTACTTC. The chain combines TRBV27 with TRBJ2-7; D is unclear. Germline V gene lookup returns CDR1 MNHEY and CDR2 SMNVEV (reference sequence). This CDR3 is 11 amino acids long. The ends were cut back, 4 bases at V and 7 bases at J, with 8 bases in the middle.

The rearrangement links TRBV5-1 to TRBJ2-2, with D hard to call. Trimming cost V 2 bases and J 5 bases, with 4 bases left between them. The CDR3 contains 12 residues. Looked up from germline, CDR1 is SGHRS and CDR2 is YFSETQ. The CDR3 reads CASSFRTGELFF. In DNA form, the CDR3 reads TGCGCCAGCAGCTTTCGGACCGGGGAGCTGTTTTTT.

The J gene is TRBJ2-7, the V gene TRBV5-4, with TRBD2 matching 8 bases. The germline gives CDR1 SGHNT, CDR2 YYREEE (reference sequence). The CDR3 is 15 amino acids. Unmatched junction bases numbered 6, after V lost 1 base and J lost 3 bases. The chain's CDR3 is CASSLSASGRYEQYF. In nucleotides, the CDR3 is TGTGCCAGCAGCTTGTCGGCTAGCGGGCGCTACGAGCAGTACTTC.

The V gene is TRBV25-1, the J gene TRBJ2-5; 7 positions match TRBD2. The CDR3 runs to 14 residues. Trimming removed 2 bases from V and 1 base from J; junction bases left unmatched: 1. The V gene's germline CDR1 is MGHDK and CDR2 SYGVNS. The DNA for the CDR3 is TGTGCCAGCAGTGAACTAGCGGTCCAAGAGACCCAGTACTTC. This encodes CASSELAVQETQYF.

V is TRBV7-9 and J is TRBJ2-7; 13 bases fit TRBD2. After removal of 5 bases from V and 4 bases from J, the junction contained 8 bases not matched to a gene. CDR1 is SEHNR and CDR2 is FQNEAQ in the germline V gene (reference sequence). This CDR3 is built from 16 residues. The CDR3 is CASSQPGLAGAYEQYF. CDR3 coding DNA: TGTGCCAGCAGCCAGCCTGGACTAGCGGGAGCGTACGAGCAGTACTTC. Complete variable domain (other parts from reference TRBV7-9 and TRBJ2-7): DTGVSQNPRHKITKRGQNVTFRCDPISEHNRLYWYRQTLGQGPEFLTYFQNEAQLEKSRLLSDRFSAERPKGSFSTLEIQRTEQGDSAMYLCASSQPGLAGAYEQYFGPGTRLTVT.

This clone was seen once. The chain couples TRBV7-9 to TRBJ2-7; D tentatively fits TRBD1 or TRBD2 (5 bases each). Germline assignment: CDR1 SEHNR and CDR2 FQNEAQ (reference sequence). V dropped 2 bases and J dropped 2 bases, with 13 bases sitting between them. There are 15 residues in the CDR3. The CDR3 DNA sequence: TGTGCCAGCAGCTTAAATGAGGGGTACACCTACGAGCAGTACTTC. This codes for CASSLNEGYTYEQYF.

The chain has TRBV18 and TRBJ1-4; D not certain. Germline V gene lookup returns CDR1 KGHSH and CDR2 LQKENI. CDR3 length: 16 residues. V was cut by 2 bases and J by 0 bases, with 10 bases left in between. CDR3 loop: CASSPDLAATNEKLFF. The CDR3, as DNA: TGTGCCAGCTCACCAGACCTGGCTGCAACTAATGAAAAACTGTTTTTT.